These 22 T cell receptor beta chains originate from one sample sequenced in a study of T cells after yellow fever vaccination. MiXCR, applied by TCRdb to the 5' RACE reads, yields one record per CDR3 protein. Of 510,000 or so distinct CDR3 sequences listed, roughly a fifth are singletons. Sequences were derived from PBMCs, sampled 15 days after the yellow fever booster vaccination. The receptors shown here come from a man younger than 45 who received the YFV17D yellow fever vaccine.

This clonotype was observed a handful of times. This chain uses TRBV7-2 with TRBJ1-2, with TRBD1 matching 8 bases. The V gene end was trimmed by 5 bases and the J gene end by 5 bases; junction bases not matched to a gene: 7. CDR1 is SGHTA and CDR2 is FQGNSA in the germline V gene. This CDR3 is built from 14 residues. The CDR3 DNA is TGTGCCAGCAGCCGTCCAGGGGGCGATTATGGCTACACCTTC. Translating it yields CASSRPGGDYGYTF.

The chain's CDR3 is CSASEGAGGPYEQYF. For the CDR3, the DNA is TGCAGTGCTAGCGAGGGAGCGGGGGGACCCTACGAGCAGTACTTC. The chain uses TRBV20-1 and TRBJ2-7; TRBD2 matches at 9 bases. V lost 3 bases and J lost 2; bases outside the gene matches: 8. The CDR3 has 15 amino acids. Looked up from germline, CDR1 is DFQATT and CDR2 is SNEGSKA (reference sequence).

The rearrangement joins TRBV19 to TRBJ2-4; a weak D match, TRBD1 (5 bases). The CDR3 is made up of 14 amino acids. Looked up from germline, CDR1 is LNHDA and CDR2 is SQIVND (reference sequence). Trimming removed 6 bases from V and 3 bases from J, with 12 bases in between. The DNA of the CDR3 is TGTGCCAGTAGCGATGCAGGGAACAAAAACATTCAGTACTTC. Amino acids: CASSDAGNKNIQYF.

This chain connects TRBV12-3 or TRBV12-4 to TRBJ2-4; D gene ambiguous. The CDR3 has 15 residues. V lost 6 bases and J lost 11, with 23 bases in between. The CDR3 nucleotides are TGTGCCAGCAGCGAACCGACACCAGTGTCGGCCGTTCAGTACTTC. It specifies CASSEPTPVSAVQYF.

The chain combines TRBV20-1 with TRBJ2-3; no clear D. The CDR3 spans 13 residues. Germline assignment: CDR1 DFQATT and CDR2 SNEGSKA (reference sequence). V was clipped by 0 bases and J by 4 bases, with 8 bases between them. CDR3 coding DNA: TGCAGTGCTAGAGAACACGGCTCAGATACGCAGTATTTT. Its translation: CSAREHGSDTQYF.

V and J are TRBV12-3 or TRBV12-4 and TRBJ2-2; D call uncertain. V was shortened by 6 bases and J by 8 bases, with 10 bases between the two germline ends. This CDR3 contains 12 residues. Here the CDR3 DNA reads TGTGCCAGCAGCCCTACGTTAGGGGAGCTGTTTTTT. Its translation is CASSPTLGELFF.

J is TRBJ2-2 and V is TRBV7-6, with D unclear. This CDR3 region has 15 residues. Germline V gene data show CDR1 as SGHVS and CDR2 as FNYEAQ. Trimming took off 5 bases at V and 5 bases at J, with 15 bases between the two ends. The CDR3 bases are TGTGCCAGCAGCCCCCGGGTGGCGGCAACCGGGGAGCTGTTTTTT. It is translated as CASSPRVAATGELFF. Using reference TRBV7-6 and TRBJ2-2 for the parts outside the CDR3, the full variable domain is GAGVSQSPRYKVTKRGQDVALRCDPISGHVSLYWYRQALGQGPEFLTYFNYEAQQDKSGLPNDRFSAERPEGSISTLTIQRTEQRDSAMYRCASSPRVAATGELFFGEGSRLTVL.

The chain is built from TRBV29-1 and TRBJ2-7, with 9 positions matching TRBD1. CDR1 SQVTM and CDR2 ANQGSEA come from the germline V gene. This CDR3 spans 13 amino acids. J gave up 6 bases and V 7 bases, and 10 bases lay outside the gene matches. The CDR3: CSAPGTGNGEQYF. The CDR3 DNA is TGCAGCGCTCCCGGGACAGGGAACGGCGAGCAGTACTTC.

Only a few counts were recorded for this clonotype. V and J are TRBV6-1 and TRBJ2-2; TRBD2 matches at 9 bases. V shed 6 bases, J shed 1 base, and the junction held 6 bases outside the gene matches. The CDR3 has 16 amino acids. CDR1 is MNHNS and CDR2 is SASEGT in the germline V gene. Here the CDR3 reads CASRLLAGRNTGELFF. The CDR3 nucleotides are TGTGCCAGCAGACTTCTAGCGGGAAGGAACACCGGGGAGCTGTTTTTT.

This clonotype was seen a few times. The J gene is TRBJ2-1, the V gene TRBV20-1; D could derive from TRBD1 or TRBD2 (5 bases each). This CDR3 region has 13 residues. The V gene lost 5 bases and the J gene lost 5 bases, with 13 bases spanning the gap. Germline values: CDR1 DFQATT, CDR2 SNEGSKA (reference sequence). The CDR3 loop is CSARSRGNNEQFF. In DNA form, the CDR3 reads TGCAGTGCTCGTTCGAGGGGTAACAATGAGCAGTTCTTC.

The CDR3 bases are TGTGCCATCAGTCCGGGACAGGGAGCCTACGAGCAGTACTTC. This encodes CAISPGQGAYEQYF. V and J are TRBV10-3 and TRBJ2-7; 9 positions agree with TRBD1. Per germline, CDR1 ENHRY and CDR2 SYGVKD. This CDR3 contains 14 residues. The V gene end was trimmed by 5 bases and the J gene end by 2 bases; junction bases not matched to a gene: 4.

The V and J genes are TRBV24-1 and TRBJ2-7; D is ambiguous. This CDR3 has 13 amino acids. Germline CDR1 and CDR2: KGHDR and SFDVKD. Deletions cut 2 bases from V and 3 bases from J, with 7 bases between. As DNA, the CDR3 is TGTGCCACCAGTGATTCGGCAGACTACGAGCAGTACTTC. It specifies CATSDSADYEQYF.

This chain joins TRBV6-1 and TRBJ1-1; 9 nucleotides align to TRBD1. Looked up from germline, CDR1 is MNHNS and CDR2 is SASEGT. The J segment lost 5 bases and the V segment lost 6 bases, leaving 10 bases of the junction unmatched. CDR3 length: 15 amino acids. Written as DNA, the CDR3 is TGTGCCAGCAGCAGGACAGGGGTAAAAAGAACTGAAGCTTTCTTT. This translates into CASSRTGVKRTEAFF.

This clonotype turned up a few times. The chain's CDR3 is CSARELGPTGSYEQYF. The CDR3 DNA is TGCAGTGCTAGAGAACTGGGTCCGACAGGGAGCTACGAGCAGTACTTC. J is TRBJ2-7 and V is TRBV20-1, with 7 nucleotides matching TRBD1. J gave up 3 bases and V 0 bases, and 11 bases lay outside the gene matches. Looked up from germline, CDR1 is DFQATT and CDR2 is SNEGSKA (reference sequence). This CDR3 spans 16 amino acids.

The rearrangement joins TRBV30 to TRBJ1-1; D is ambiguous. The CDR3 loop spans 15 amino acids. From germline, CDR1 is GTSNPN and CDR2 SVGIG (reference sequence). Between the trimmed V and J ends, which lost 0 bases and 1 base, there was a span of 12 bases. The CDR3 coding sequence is TGTGCCTGGAGTGTGCGGGGTGCGCGGAACACTGAAGCTTTCTTT. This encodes CAWSVRGARNTEAFF.

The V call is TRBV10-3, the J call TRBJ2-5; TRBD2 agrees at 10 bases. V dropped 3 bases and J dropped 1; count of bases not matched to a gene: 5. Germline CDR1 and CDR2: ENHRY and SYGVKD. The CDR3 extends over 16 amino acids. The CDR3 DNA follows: TGTGCCATCAGTGACCGTAGACTAGCGGGCCAAGAGACCCAGTACTTC. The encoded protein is CAISDRRLAGQETQYF.

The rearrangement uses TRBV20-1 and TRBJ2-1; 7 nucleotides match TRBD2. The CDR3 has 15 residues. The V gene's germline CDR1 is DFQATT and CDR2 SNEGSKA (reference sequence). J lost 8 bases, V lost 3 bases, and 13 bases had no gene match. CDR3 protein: CSASEGGSLLDEQFF. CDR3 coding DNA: TGCAGTGCTAGTGAAGGCGGGAGTTTACTCGATGAGCAGTTCTTC.

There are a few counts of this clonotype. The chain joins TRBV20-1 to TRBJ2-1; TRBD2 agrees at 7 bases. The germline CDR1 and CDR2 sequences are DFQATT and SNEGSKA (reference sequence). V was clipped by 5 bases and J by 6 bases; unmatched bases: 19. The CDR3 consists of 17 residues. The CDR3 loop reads CSASGLSGHPTPNEQFF. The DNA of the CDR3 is TGCAGTGCTTCGGGGCTTAGCGGGCACCCTACCCCCAATGAGCAGTTCTTC.

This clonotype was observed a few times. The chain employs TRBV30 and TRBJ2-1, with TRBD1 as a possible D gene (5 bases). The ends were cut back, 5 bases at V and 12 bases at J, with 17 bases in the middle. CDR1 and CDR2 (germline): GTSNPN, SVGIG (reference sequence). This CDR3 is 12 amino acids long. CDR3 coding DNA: TGTGCCTGGGGCTTCACAGGTTCAGGGCAGTTCTTC. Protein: CAWGFTGSGQFF.

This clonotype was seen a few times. CDR3 bases: TGTGCCAGCTCACCGCAGGACAGGACCACCGAGCAGTACTTC. Translating it yields CASSPQDRTTEQYF. The rearrangement uses TRBV18 and TRBJ2-7, with 7 positions matching TRBD1. The CDR3 consists of 14 residues. Per germline, CDR1 KGHSH and CDR2 LQKENI. Germline trimming cut 3 bases from V and 6 bases from J; bases unmatched to any gene: 8.

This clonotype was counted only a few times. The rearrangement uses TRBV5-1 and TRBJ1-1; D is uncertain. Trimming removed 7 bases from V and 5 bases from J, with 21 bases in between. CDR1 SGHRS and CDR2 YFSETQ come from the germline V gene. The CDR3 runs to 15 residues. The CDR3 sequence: CASAPLEVQSTEAFF. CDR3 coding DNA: TGCGCCAGCGCTCCTCTTGAAGTACAGTCAACTGAAGCTTTCTTT.

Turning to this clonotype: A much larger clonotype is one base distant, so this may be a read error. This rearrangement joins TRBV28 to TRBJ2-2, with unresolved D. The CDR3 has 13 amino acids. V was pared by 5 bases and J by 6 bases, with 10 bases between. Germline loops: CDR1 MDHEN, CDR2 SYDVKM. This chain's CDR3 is CASSEMFPGELFF. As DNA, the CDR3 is TGTGCCAGCAGTGAAATGTTTCCCGGGGAGCTGTTTTTT.